This note documents a single T cell receptor beta chain sequence. The data were taken from a study of blood T cell repertoires in COVID-19. The wider study: Whether acute or convalescent, the COVID-19 samples came from the United States, Italy and Spain. Sources were T cells, B-cell-depleted T cells, or PBMCs; the material itself was cDNA or gDNA.

The protocol was immunoSEQ multiplex PCR, while the TCRdb copy is restricted to in-frame clones and leaves out a portion. The top ten hold 2.6% of the sample, which has approximately 75,000 clones, about 74% seen once. This clonotype originated in a human donor with acute or convalescent COVID-19. The donor label of this sample is uncertain. The sample taken for sequencing was peripheral blood.

CDR3 amino acids: CASSLILCRDRVYEQYF. The DNA of the CDR3 is TGTGCCAGCAGTTTAATTCTTTGCCGGGACAGGGTCTACGAGCAGTACTTC. The chain joins TRBV27 to TRBJ2-7, with 9 nucleotides matching TRBD1. The junction had 11 bases not matched to a gene; V was cut back by 2 bases and J by 3 bases. The CDR3 covers 17 residues. The V gene's germline CDR1 is MNHEY and CDR2 SMNVEV (reference sequence).